A selection of T cell receptor beta chains follows, all from one sample in a study of beta chain features in type 1 diabetes. The data were produced by immunoSEQ multiplex PCR, yet TCRdb's version contains in-frame clones alone and is incomplete. The sample lists roughly 400,000 clones; approximately 13% were seen once. Material: naive CD4+ T cells from blood. These receptors all stem from a man aged 25-40 years in good health. Both conserved end residues are trimmed from each CDR3.

j_call v_call cdr3_aa
TRBJ2-5 TRBV7-9 ASSLAGKRAETQY
TRBJ2-5 TRBV7-2 ASSLVVRGTSGETQY
TRBJ2-5 TRBV5-4 ASSLEQGQETQY
TRBJ2-3 TRBV7-9 ASSPGTSKDTQY
TRBJ2-5 TRBV2 ASSADSAETQY
TRBJ2-7 TRBV5-1 ASSRPSSYEQY
TRBJ2-3 TRBV30 AWSTTDTQY
TRBJ2-2 TRBV18 ASSREPGLAVTGELF
TRBJ2-2 TRBV5-4 ASSATPRRNTGELF
TRBJ2-5 TRBV30 AWSRRVVETQY
TRBJ2-7 TRBV9 ASSLQGPGYEQY
TRBJ1-5 TRBV30 AWKDRANQPQH
TRBJ2-1 TRBV7-2 ASSLSRDHNEQF
TRBJ2-5 TRBV4-3 ASSGRPTGGETQY
TRBJ2-7 TRBV7-2 ASSLRTGIIYEQY
TRBJ2-1 TRBV25-1 ASSVQGAYNEQF
TRBJ2-3 TRBV5-6 ASSLTGRATQY
TRBJ2-1 TRBV19 ASSISGSSYNEQF
TRBJ1-5 TRBV30 AWSTGINQPQH
TRBJ2-3 TRBV2 ASTEVSGSAQY
TRBJ2-3 TRBV7-2 ASSRMGTSTDTQY
TRBJ1-2 TRBV10-3 ALSGQGNYGYT
TRBJ1-2 TRBV6-6 AVRGNDYGYT
TRBJ2-1 TRBV18 ASSPVLAGGYNEQF
TRBJ2-3 TRBV9 ASSVDPAGDTQY
TRBJ2-5 TRBV30 AWGGETQY
TRBJ1-6 TRBV7-2 ASSFRLDSPLH
TRBJ2-5 TRBV14 ASSQFSGRQTQY
TRBJ2-7 TRBV5-1 ASSLGAQQY
TRBJ1-3 TRBV14 ASSHVGSGNTIY
TRBJ2-1 TRBV5-6 ASSLTGDSYNEQF
TRBJ2-5 TRBV5-4 ASSLVPRVETQY
TRBJ2-1 TRBV13 ASSRYSGAGYNEQF
TRBJ2-2 TRBV10-3 AISEYGTPNTGELF
TRBJ2-1 TRBV18 ASSPSEEQF
TRBJ1-2 TRBV7-9 ASSSAGQRTYGYT
TRBJ2-1 TRBV10-3 AISERGDNEQF
TRBJ2-3 TRBV30 AWSVLIPTGGPPADTQY
TRBJ2-1 TRBV29-1 SVDRGSDNEQF
TRBJ2-5 TRBV11-3 ASSLRTGRETQY
TRBJ2-3 TRBV9 ASSPGPSGDLSTDTQY
TRBJ1-2 TRBV14 ASSQANVYGYT
TRBJ2-7 TRBV5-1 ASSSGQVFYEQY
TRBJ2-3 TRBV5-6 ASSPPISGGYSTQY
TRBJ2-2 TRBV7-9 ASSLRRPNTGELF
TRBJ1-1 TRBV9 ASSVDGGGTEAF
TRBJ2-5 TRBV7-2 ASSLPGGTETQY
TRBJ2-1 TRBV30 AWSGSGSEQF
TRBJ2-3 TRBV30 AWSGRRTSGYTDTQY